This T cell receptor beta chain was identified during a study of early T cells in non-severe SARS-CoV-2 infection. Study summary: Chains stayed unpaired after sequencing of bulk RNA from unsorted whole blood.

This clonotype has a handful of counts. Molecules of cDNA were individually given unique molecular identifiers that were attached to them. TCRdb used MiXCR to reprocess the 5' RACE reads, holding one entry per CDR3 protein. The data show approximately 70,000 distinct CDR3 sequences, around 12% seen once. V lost 3 bases, J lost 0 bases, and 23 bases lay in between. The length of the CDR3 is 18 residues. Germline loops: CDR1 DFQATT, CDR2 SNEGSKA (reference sequence). The sequencing used whole blood, collected at baseline. The chain links TRBV20-1 to TRBJ1-1; D ambiguous. The sequence was obtained from an adult who was a healthcare worker with PCR-confirmed SARS-CoV-2 infection or an uninfected control (not recorded which). The donor label of this sample is uncertain. CDR3 DNA: TGCAGTGCTAGGCCATCGATTCTTCAGCGACTTTTGAACACTGAAGCTTTCTTT. This gives the protein CSARPSILQRLLNTEAFF.